This T cell receptor (beta chain) was retrieved from a study of T cells in Graves' hyperthyroidism and ophthalmopathy (dated by TCRdb to between 2017 and 2020). Describing the broader study: Peripheral blood was sampled at the time of initial diagnosis, prior to any treatment. In addition, the study compared T-cell repertoires in thyroid tissue and in blood from roughly 6 Graves' hyperthyroidism patients. Prospective prediction of ophthalmopathy was tested in an independent validation cohort consisting of roughly 20 hyperthyroidism patients and some 15 patients who later progressed to ophthalmopathy. Following sampling, methimazole starting at 30 mg daily was given to hyperthyroidism patients, and high-dose intravenous methylprednisolone was given to ophthalmopathy patients. According to the paper, TCR Vbeta CDR3 sequencing was carried out on over 130 peripheral blood samples, which came from around 43 ophthalmopathy, around 74 hyperthyroidism and approximately 17 progressor patients. To identify distinguishing TCR V-J signatures, a discovery cohort of about 95 patients was used, comprising 40 to 45 with Graves' ophthalmopathy and some 60 with stable Graves' hyperthyroidism. The 100 discovery patients were divided at random into training and test sets in a 7:3 ratio. Study-wide findings and limitations: Most expanded thyroid clonotypes (frequency above 0.001) were also detected in blood, suggesting blood repertoires may reflect thyroid immune responses. A model built on a 13 V-J signature distinguished ophthalmopathy from stable hyperthyroidism, reaching about 88% sensitivity and 81% to 83% specificity in cross-validation and 80%/75% in testing. In validation, progression to ophthalmopathy was predicted by the model with more than 65% sensitivity and around 75% specificity, a median of approximately 6.5 months before onset. Sample size was not statistically predetermined, and blinding of investigators to group allocation was not performed.

Graves' hyperthyroidism was defined as stable when no progression to ophthalmopathy occurred over 18 months of follow-up. Hyperthyroidism patients were newly diagnosed, with disease duration under 2 months, and aged 18 to 65 years. The study excluded patients with uncontrolled infections, other autoimmune diseases, pregnancy or lactation. Diagnoses were based on clinical symptoms, serum thyroxine and TRAb, thyroid ultrasound and orbital computed tomography. Ficoll-Paque density gradient centrifugation was used to isolate PBMCs from approximately 11 ml of fresh peripheral blood. Total RNA was extracted with Trizol reagent, and quality was checked on an Agilent 2100 Bioanalyzer. As to this clonotype: There is no known antigen for this receptor. A much bigger clone sits one base away, suggesting this may be a read error.

The CDR3 sequence holds 16 residues, the cysteine and phenylalanine included. Just the 48-base CDR3 DNA is kept, in frame starting at base 1. The germline V gene (reference sequence) supplies CDR1 LNHDA and CDR2 SQIVND. Trimming leaves V shorter by 10 bases and J shorter by 0 bases, with the junction holding 9 bases beyond the gene matches. The TCR beta CDR3 regions were amplified from the RNA transcripts. The TCR CDR3 was subjected to a first round of RT-PCR using the HTBI primer set and the Qiagen OneStep RT-PCR kit. Libraries were constructed in a second round of multiplex PCR, after which size selection and purification were performed. The libraries were sequenced on an Illumina HiSeq2000 using paired-end 100 bp reads. In the original analysis: SOAPnuke was used to process the raw data, with reads discarded if the reads contained adapters or uncalled bases, had a mean Phred below 15, or lacked an exact constant-primer or identifier match. High-quality paired reads were merged with COPE v1.2.5, and unique nucleotide sequences were defined as clonotypes. Clonotypes were aligned to IMGT TRBV, TRBD and TRBJ reference segments using MiTCR v1.1. Only V-J combinations with frequency above 0.0001, covering about 99% of repertoires, were analysed. The TCS score was defined as the ratio of F50 (clonal expansion) to E x V (chaos), calculated using BLOSUM62-based TCRdist between CDR3 peptides within each V-J. Welch's t-statistics and random forest reduced several hundred V-J features to roughly 13, which were used in a naive Bayes classifier (R e1071). The public reads were quality trimmed at Q25 with fastp and then assembled into clones with MiXCR by TCRdb, keeping productive beta chains. Each record represents a unique CDR3 protein, reported with the most common genes and DNA among its rows. V and J calls and clone size were set by TCRdb, not the authors. In all, the sample holds a few hundred thousand distinct CDR3 sequences, and about 20% of those were seen once. The biggest ten clones account for roughly 3.5% of the sample.

Specimen: blood. The V and J genes are TRBV19 and TRBJ2-7; 13 bases in the middle match TRBD2. This receptor was identified in a woman between 18 and 29 years old with Graves' hyperthyroidism. The CDR3 protein sequence reads: CAISRTSGGSSYEQYF. The bases are TGTGCCATTAGCCGGACTAGCGGGGGCAGCTCCTACGAGCAGTACTTC.